One T cell receptor (beta chain) is described in this entry. Its antigen is unknown. The source of the sample is a study of CXCR3-negative and CXCR3-positive naive CD8 T cells. Notes on the study in general: When CXCR3-positive naive cells were set against CXCR3-negative naive cells, the former had more hydrophobic TRB CDR3s.

This CDR3 is 14 amino acids long. In germline, CDR1 is SGHVS, CDR2 FNYEAQ. All TRB cDNA libraries came from 5' RACE performed with UMI labels. For each CDR3 protein, TCRdb gives one entry from its re-call of the 5' RACE reads, without DNA. The sample holds about 130,000 distinct CDR3 sequences. Naive cells were sorted as CD45RO-, CCR7+, CD27+ and CD95-. The chain joins TRBV7-6 to TRBJ2-5; TCRdb proposes TRBD1, but this gene call is untestable without DNA. Sequencing was done on a sample of naive CXCR3+ CD8+ T cells from blood. Subset described: CD45RO-CCR7+CD27+CD95- naive CD8+ T cells expressing CXCR3 (TNR3+). This sequence originates from a human donor in good health. Some clones in this sample may be carry-over from other donors' samples. CDR3 protein: CASSLAPGWETQYF.